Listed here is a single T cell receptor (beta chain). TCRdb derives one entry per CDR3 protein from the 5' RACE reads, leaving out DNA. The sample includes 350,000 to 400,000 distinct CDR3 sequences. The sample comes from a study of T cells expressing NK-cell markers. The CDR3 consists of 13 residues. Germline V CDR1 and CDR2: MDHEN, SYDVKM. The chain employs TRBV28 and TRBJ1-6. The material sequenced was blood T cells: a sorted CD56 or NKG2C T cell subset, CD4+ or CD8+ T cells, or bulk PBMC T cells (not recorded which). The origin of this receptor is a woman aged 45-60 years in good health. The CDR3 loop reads CASSLFVGSPLHF.